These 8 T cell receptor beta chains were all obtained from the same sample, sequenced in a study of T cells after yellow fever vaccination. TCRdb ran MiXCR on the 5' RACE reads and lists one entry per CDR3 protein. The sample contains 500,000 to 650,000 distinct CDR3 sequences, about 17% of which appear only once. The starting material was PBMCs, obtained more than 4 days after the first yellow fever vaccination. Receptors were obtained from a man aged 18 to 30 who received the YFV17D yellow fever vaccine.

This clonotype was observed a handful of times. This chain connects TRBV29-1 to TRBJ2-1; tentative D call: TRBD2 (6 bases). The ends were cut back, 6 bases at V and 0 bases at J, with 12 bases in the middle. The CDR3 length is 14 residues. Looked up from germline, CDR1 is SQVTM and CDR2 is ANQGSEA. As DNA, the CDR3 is TGCAGCGTAACGGGACTCCCCTCCTACAATGAGCAGTTCTTC. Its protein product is CSVTGLPSYNEQFF.

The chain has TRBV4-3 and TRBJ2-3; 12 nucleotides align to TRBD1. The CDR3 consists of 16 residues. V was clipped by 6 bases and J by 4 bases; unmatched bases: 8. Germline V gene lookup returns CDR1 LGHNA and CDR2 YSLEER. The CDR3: CASSPSGTGGPDTQYF. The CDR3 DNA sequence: TGCGCCAGCAGTCCAAGTGGGACAGGGGGCCCAGATACGCAGTATTTT.

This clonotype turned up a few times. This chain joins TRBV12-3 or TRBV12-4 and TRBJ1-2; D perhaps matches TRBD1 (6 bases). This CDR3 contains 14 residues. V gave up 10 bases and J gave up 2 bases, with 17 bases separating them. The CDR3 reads CATRSGGGNYGYTF. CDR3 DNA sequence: TGTGCCACTCGGTCGGGAGGGGGGAACTATGGCTACACCTTC.

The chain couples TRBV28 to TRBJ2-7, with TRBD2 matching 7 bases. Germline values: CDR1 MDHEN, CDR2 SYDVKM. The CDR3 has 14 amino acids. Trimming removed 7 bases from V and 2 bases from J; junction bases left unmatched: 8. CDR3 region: CASTPTSSTYEQYF. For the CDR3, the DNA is TGTGCCAGCACCCCGACTAGCTCTACCTACGAGCAGTACTTC.

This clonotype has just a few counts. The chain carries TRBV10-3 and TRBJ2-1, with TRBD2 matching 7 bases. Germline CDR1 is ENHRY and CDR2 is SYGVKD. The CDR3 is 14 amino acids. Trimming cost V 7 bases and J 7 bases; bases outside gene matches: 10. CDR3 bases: TGTGCCATCAACCGACGGGGGGAAAAGAATGAGCAGTTCTTC. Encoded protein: CAINRRGEKNEQFF.

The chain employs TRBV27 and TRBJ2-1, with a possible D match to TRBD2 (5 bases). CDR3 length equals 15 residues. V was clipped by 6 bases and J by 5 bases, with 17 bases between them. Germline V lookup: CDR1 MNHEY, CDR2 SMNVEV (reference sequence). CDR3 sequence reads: CASRPLAVANNEQFF. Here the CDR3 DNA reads TGTGCCAGCAGACCCCTAGCCGTCGCGAACAATGAGCAGTTCTTC.

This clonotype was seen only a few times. Written as DNA, the CDR3 is TGTGCCAGCAGCGCGGGTGAAGATACGCAGTATTTT. It is translated as CASSAGEDTQYF. The chain combines TRBV7-9 with TRBJ2-3; TRBD2 might be the D (5 bases). Trimming removed 5 bases at V and 5 bases at J, with 8 bases between. The CDR3 length is 12 residues. Per germline, CDR1 SEHNR and CDR2 FQNEAQ (reference sequence).

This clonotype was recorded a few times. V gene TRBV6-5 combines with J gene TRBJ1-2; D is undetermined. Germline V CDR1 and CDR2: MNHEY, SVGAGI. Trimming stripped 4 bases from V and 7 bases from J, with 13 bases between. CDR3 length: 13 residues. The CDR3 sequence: CASSWADAFGYTF. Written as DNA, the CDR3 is TGTGCCAGCAGTTGGGCCGACGCTTTTGGCTACACCTTC.